The source of this TCR beta chain is a study of T cell responses to AZD1222 COVID-19 vaccine. Whole-study context: Second-dose schedules of about 4 or about 12 weeks were combined. Study-wide points: Reportedly, nearly half the spike-specific TCRs target unmutated variant regions.

Concerning this clone: As yet, its antigen is unknown.

Using immunoSEQ multiplex PCR, the repertoire was profiled, and TCRdb retains in-frame clones only, with some absent. The table shows some 190,000 clones, with over 75% occurring only once. Per germline, CDR1 SQVTM and CDR2 ANQGSEA. The CDR3 has 11 residues. V dropped 6 bases and J dropped 5 bases, with 7 bases sitting between them. Material: peripheral blood, obtained on day 0 of AZD1222 vaccination. The chain is built from TRBV29-1 and TRBJ2-2, with D unresolved. The sequence came from an adult in good health. This CDR3 is CSVLSTGELFF. The CDR3 region has the DNA TGCAGCGTCCTAAGTACCGGGGAGCTGTTTTTT.